The entry that follows covers one T cell receptor beta chain sequence. Its antigen is as yet unknown. This specimen belongs to a study of shared clonotypes between healthy human individuals. The V segment lost 3 bases and the J segment 2 bases; nucleotides outside the gene matches: 10. Germline V gene lookup returns CDR1 SGDLS and CDR2 YYNGEE. This CDR3 is built from 17 residues. Broader study findings: What naive subsets generally showed was a larger estimated richness than memory subsets showed.

Profiling relied on immunoSEQ multiplex PCR, and the TCRdb table lists in-frame clones only, not all of them. This table has more than 550,000 clones, 80% to 95% appearing once. The source material was memory CD8+ T cells from PBMCs. Subset given: CD45RO+ cells pooled with CCR7-negative TemRA cells. The TCR originated in a man aged 18 to 30 in good health. Some clones in this sample may be carry-over from other donors' samples. The chain joins TRBV9 to TRBJ2-7; 11 nucleotides agree with TRBD2. As DNA, the CDR3 is TGTGCCAGCAGCGACTCACAAGGGACTAGCGGCACCTACGAGCAGTACTTC. This encodes CASSDSQGTSGTYEQYF. Filled out from reference TRBV9 and TRBJ2-7, the complete variable domain reads DSGVTQTPKHLITATGQRVTLRCSPRSGDLSVYWYQQSLDQGLQFLIQYYNGEERAKGNILERFSAQQFPDLHSELNLSSLELGDSALYFCASSDSQGTSGTYEQYFGPGTRLTVT.